These 11 T cell receptor beta chains were all obtained from the same sample, sequenced in a study of cytomegalovirus exposure and HLA in healthy donors. A multiplex PCR was run with 60 Vbeta primers and 13 Jbeta primers. Method: immunoSEQ multiplex PCR; TCRdb's copy keeps in-frame clones and lacks some. The sample lists 150,000 or so clones, about 83% occurring once. Sequencing input: PBMCs. The receptors were sampled from a man aged 40-49 years in good health and CMV-seropositive.

The sample holds one count of this clone. The chain links TRBV19 to TRBJ1-5; maybe TRBD1 (6 bases). The CDR3 contains 13 residues. Per germline, CDR1 LNHDA and CDR2 SQIVND (reference sequence). Trimming cost V 4 bases and J 5 bases, with 9 bases left between them. The CDR3 loop reads CASSNRVDQPQHF. The CDR3 region has the DNA TGTGCCAGTAGTAACAGGGTTGATCAGCCCCAGCATTTT.

The rearrangement joins TRBV4-1 to TRBJ1-4, with D perhaps TRBD1 (6 bases). The V gene lost 2 bases and the J gene lost 2 bases, with 18 bases spanning the gap. The CDR3 runs to 18 residues. CDR1 and CDR2 from the germline V gene are MGHRA and YSYEKL. As DNA, the CDR3 is TGCGCCAGCAGCCAAAGCCCCGTTGGGGGACACACTAATGAAAAACTGTTTTTT. Amino acid sequence: CASSQSPVGGHTNEKLFF.

The J gene is TRBJ2-7, the V gene TRBV5-5, with TRBD2 matching over 8 bases. The germline V gene has CDR1 SGHKS and CDR2 YYEKEE (reference sequence). This CDR3 region has 18 residues. Unmatched junction bases numbered 15, after V lost 1 base and J lost 3 bases. This CDR3 is CASSLSFNRGGNVYEQYF. Here the CDR3 DNA reads TGTGCCAGCAGCTTGAGTTTTAATCGGGGGGGGAATGTCTACGAGCAGTACTTC.

The rearrangement links TRBV7-9 to TRBJ2-2; 8 bases map to TRBD2. The germline V gene encodes CDR1 SEHNR and CDR2 FQNEAQ (reference sequence). CDR3 length equals 15 residues. The junction had 4 bases not matched to a gene; V was cut back by 1 base and J by 6 bases. The chain's CDR3 is CASSLGAGEAGELFF. The CDR3 bases are TGTGCCAGCAGCTTAGGAGCGGGAGAGGCCGGGGAGCTGTTTTTT.

The chain has TRBV18 and TRBJ1-3; 7 bases are a match to TRBD1. The CDR3 contains 14 residues. J lost 5 bases, V lost 6 bases, and 7 bases had no gene match. CDR1 KGHSH and CDR2 LQKENI come from the germline V gene. The CDR3 coding sequence is TGTGCCAGCTCGCTGGGACAGCCAAGAAACACCATATATTTT. Amino acid sequence: CASSLGQPRNTIYF.

CDR3 in amino acids: CASSPPLIAGVSYNEQFF. In DNA, the CDR3 is TGTGCCAGCAGCCCCCCTTTGATAGCGGGAGTCTCCTACAATGAGCAGTTCTTC. The rearrangement uses TRBV7-9 and TRBJ2-1; 9 bases map to TRBD2. The V gene's germline CDR1 is SEHNR and CDR2 FQNEAQ (reference sequence). This CDR3 is built from 18 residues. V shed 5 bases, J shed 0 bases, and the junction held 11 bases outside the gene matches.

This chain uses TRBV30 with TRBJ2-2; a possible D gene is TRBD2 (6 bases). The CDR3 totals 15 residues. V lost 2 bases and J lost 1, with 11 bases in between. Germline V gene lookup returns CDR1 GTSNPN and CDR2 SVGIG (reference sequence). The CDR3 reads CAWSPFSGNTGELFF. CDR3 in DNA: TGTGCCTGGAGTCCCTTTAGCGGGAACACCGGGGAGCTGTTTTTT.

The V call is TRBV4-3, the J call TRBJ2-7; possible D gene TRBD1, 6 bases. V was trimmed by 4 bases and J by 1 base, leaving 14 bases between them. In germline, CDR1 is LGHNA, CDR2 YSLEER. The CDR3 length is 15 residues. CDR3 sequence: CASSPGVQGSYEQYF. The CDR3 nucleotides read TGCGCCAGCAGCCCGGGCGTCCAGGGGTCCTACGAGCAGTACTTC.

The genes are TRBV7-9 and TRBJ2-7; D is ambiguous. CDR3 length: 13 residues. V was trimmed by 1 base and J by 1 base, leaving 5 bases between them. Germline V CDR1 and CDR2: SEHNR, FQNEAQ (reference sequence). The CDR3 region is CASSLGRSYEQYF. The CDR3 region has the DNA TGTGCCAGCAGCTTAGGGCGGTCCTACGAGCAGTACTTC.

The CDR3 DNA reads as TGCAGCGTTGCCCCAGAGGGCGGCTACACCTTC. It encodes CSVAPEGGYTF. The rearrangement links TRBV29-1 to TRBJ1-2, with D hard to call. The V end was cut by 4 bases, the J end by 8 bases, with 11 bases between. The CDR3 is 11 residues long. Germline V lookup: CDR1 SQVTM, CDR2 ANQGSEA.

The chain joins TRBV9 to TRBJ2-1; 8 bases are a match to TRBD2. The germline CDR1 and CDR2 sequences are SGDLS and YYNGEE. This CDR3 contains 15 residues. Trimming at V came to 8 bases and at J to 5 bases, leaving 12 bases not matched to a gene. The DNA of the CDR3 is TGTGCCAGTGGGGATAGCGGGAAAAGGGACAATGAGCAGTTCTTC. This translates into CASGDSGKRDNEQFF.